This T cell receptor (beta chain) was found in a study of human T cells and chemical hapten exposure (dated by TCRdb to the early 2020s). Study-wide context: For sensitization, 2% DPC in acetone was applied to a 2 cm by 2 cm area of upper inner arm skin. Patch testing was done on the upper back using Finn chambers containing 0.01% DPC, and results were scored after 6 days according to International Contact Dermatitis Research Group standards. Approximately 30 alopecia patients provided blood for TCR sequencing at one to four time points (pre-sensitization, 2, 6 and 24 weeks). Patient blood was sampled pre-sensitization (week 0) and at 2, 6 and about 24 weeks after DPC sensitization. Most of the patients in the cohort were female, and the cohort covered alopecia areata with under or over 50% scalp involvement, alopecia totalis and alopecia universalis. In alopecia patients, the study followed how the peripheral blood TCR repertoire changed in vivo over primary and secondary sensitization to diphenylcyclopropenone (DPC), a hapten. Weekly therapeutic DPC doses were additionally applied to the scalp of patients throughout the roughly 23-week study period. The libraries were sequenced as a pool, and the TCR yield per sample differed mostly because of small variations in library volumes within the pool. Study-wide findings and limitations: Because every patient had alopecia, a presumed autoimmune disease, the patients' immune response might differ from that of healthy individuals. Compared with pre-sensitization or healthy control sets, expanded TCRs formed significantly more large CDR3 similarity clusters, which is consistent with antigen-driven responses. After repeated subsampling, changes were observed in the strength of the expansion versus patch-test correlation and in the threshold at which the correlation became significant. The number of PT1 expanded TCRs positively correlated with patch test score, significant at thresholds 8, 16 and 32 but not 4. DPC sensitization did not change how many TCRs were above 1 in 1000 frequency, and no evidence was found of alterations in global repertoire structure.

The library relied on RACE. This sample was sequenced with a NextSeq 500. During library preparation, unique molecular identifiers were attached to individual cDNA molecules so that TCRs could be counted quantitatively and reproducibly. Both TCR alpha and TCR beta chains were sequenced from each blood RNA sample. Per the original workflow: Samples had a median of 95,638 TCRs, with a range from about 23,224 to 750,000. The Decombinator software suite was used to annotate the V, J and CDR3 of the TCR reads. Every sample was subsampled to the same number of TCRs (28,000) for the PS versus PT1 abundance plots. TCRs were defined as expanded if absent before sensitization and observed at least eight times at the 2-week time point. TCRdb trimmed public reads at Q25 via fastp, called clones via MiXCR and kept in-frame beta chains. Each entry merges the rows of one CDR3 protein and shows their most common DNA and genes. The V and J calls shown here were made by TCRdb, not taken from the authors' results. The sample table shows 35,000 to 50,000 distinct CDR3 sequences, and over 9.5% are seen once. The top ten constitute approximately 5.9% of the sample.

V sheds 6 bases and J sheds 1 base, leaving 25 bases between their ends. From its cysteine to its phenylalanine, the CDR3 spans 19 amino acids. Left in the record is the CDR3 DNA by itself, 57 bases read in frame from the first base. Sample time point, as interpreted from the label and publication: pre-sensitization, week 0. The treatment or condition label for this specimen denotes: therapeutic diphenylcyclopropenone sensitization with weekly scalp DPC. Blood at each patch-test visit was drawn before the patch test was applied. Patients were considered eligible if aged 18 to 70, diagnosed with alopecia and deemed suitable for DPC therapy, and patients were excluded if pregnant. Total RNA was extracted from unfractionated whole blood collected in Tempus Blood RNA tubes. The sample holds a few counts of this clonotype. No antigen is known for it. No base-level quality is on record; no much larger clone is a single base apart.

Sample: whole blood, taken in connection with sensitization to the hapten diphenylcyclopropenone (DPC). This receptor was taken from a man in his thirties or forties with alopecia areata. Some clones in this sample may be carry-over from other donors' samples. The rearrangement combines TRBV12-3 or TRBV12-4 with TRBJ2-1; TRBD2 is possibly the D segment (6 matching bases). CDR3 reads: CASRGTWRESRESYNEQFF. The sequence in DNA is TGTGCCAGCAGGGGGACCTGGCGGGAATCCAGAGAGTCCTACAATGAGCAGTTCTTC.